This paragraph reports one TCR beta chain. Its antigen remains unidentified. This CDR3 has 13 amino acids. Between the trimmed V and J ends, which lost 2 bases and 5 bases, there was a span of 10 bases. This specimen belongs to a study of regulatory T cells in long-lasting Graves disease. Study-level findings and limits: Sampling was limited to peripheral blood rather than thyroid tissue. Persistent Graves' patients showed less TCR diversity than newly diagnosed ones.

Investigators prepared the TCR beta libraries by applying iRepertoire HTBI primers and Arm-PCR of CDR3 regions. MiXCR, run by TCRdb on the multiplex PCR reads, gives a single entry per CDR3 protein. The repertoire has about 530,000 distinct CDR3 sequences, 15% to 20% of them found once; the top ten carry 20% to 25%. Time point: newly diagnosed GD, antithyroid drugs for less than 3 months. PBMC RNA was the source of the TCR library. A further study also used this sample, focusing on T cells in Graves' hyperthyroidism and ophthalmopathy.

This TCR was sampled from a woman aged 35-60 years with Graves disease. The material was peripheral blood mononuclear cells (PBMCs), obtained at new diagnosis, from a patient treated with antithyroid drugs. V gene TRBV12-3 or TRBV12-4 combines with J gene TRBJ2-7; D remains unclear. As DNA, the CDR3 is TGTGCCAGCAGTTTAAGTCGCGTGGACGAGCAGTACTTC. Residues: CASSLSRVDEQYF.